The 13 T cell receptor beta chains below were found in one sample sequenced in a study of blood T cells in healthy people across ages. Through a sample-barcoded 5' primer and a J-beta primer mix, a second PCR was run for roughly 7 to 11 cycles. Using its own MiXCR run on the 5' RACE reads, TCRdb lists one record per CDR3 protein. Seen here are 1 million or so distinct CDR3 sequences, under 45% observed once, and the top ten hold under 20%. Sequencing was performed on blood. These TCRs come from a woman aged 55-70 years in good health.

V and J are TRBV28 and TRBJ1-5; D uncertain. V was pared by 2 bases and J by 4 bases, with 12 bases between. This CDR3 spans 15 amino acids. From germline, CDR1 is MDHEN and CDR2 SYDVKM. The CDR3 nucleotides are TGTGCCAGCAGTTTACCCAAGACTGTTAATCAGCCCCAGCATTTT. It codes for CASSLPKTVNQPQHF.

V is TRBV6-5 and J is TRBJ2-3; D unresolved. V was clipped by 7 bases and J by 8 bases, with 7 bases between them. This CDR3 contains 10 residues. Germline CDR1 reads MNHEY; CDR2 reads SVGAGI. As DNA, the CDR3 is TGTGCCAGCAACCGCGGTACGCAGTATTTT. Translated: CASNRGTQYF.

This clonotype showed up just a few times. The CDR3 reads CASGTSRQETQYF. DNA for the CDR3: TGTGCCAGCGGGACTAGCAGACAAGAGACCCAGTACTTC. The rearrangement uses TRBV7-6 and TRBJ2-5; 9 bases fit TRBD2. Germline V lookup: CDR1 SGHVS, CDR2 FNYEAQ. The V and J ends lost 8 bases and 2 bases, in that order; junction bases with no gene match: 3. The CDR3 has 13 residues.

V gene TRBV28 combines with J gene TRBJ2-7, with D perhaps matching TRBD1 or TRBD2 (5 bases each). The length of the CDR3 is 15 residues. Trimming took 6 bases from V and 5 from J, leaving 20 bases between them. In germline, CDR1 is MDHEN, CDR2 SYDVKM. The CDR3, as DNA: TGTGCCAGCAGCCCCCCAGGGAGACGGGGCAACGAGCAGTACTTC. Protein sequence: CASSPPGRRGNEQYF.

V usage is TRBV24-1 and J usage is TRBJ2-7; 10 bases fit TRBD1. The V segment lost 6 bases and the J segment 1 base; nucleotides outside the gene matches: 5. The CDR3 sequence is 15 residues long. CDR1 is KGHDR, CDR2 SFDVKD, per germline. The DNA for the CDR3 is TGTGCCACCAGTCCCTCGGACAGGGGGTCCTACGAGCAGTACTTC. Protein: CATSPSDRGSYEQYF.

The rearrangement uses TRBV6-1 and TRBJ1-1; D is unclear. Trimming shortened V by 7 bases and J by 0 bases, and 9 bases separated the two germline ends. The CDR3 sequence is 13 residues long. In germline, CDR1 is MNHNS, CDR2 SASEGT. Here the CDR3 reads CASKRTVNTEAFF. DNA of the CDR3: TGTGCCAGCAAACGGACGGTGAACACTGAAGCTTTCTTT.

This rearrangement joins TRBV6-2 or TRBV6-3 to TRBJ2-1; D remains ambiguous. Trimming removed 5 bases at V and 10 bases at J, with 9 bases between. The length of the CDR3 is 11 residues. The germline V gene has CDR1 MNHEY and CDR2 SVGEGT. As DNA, the CDR3 is TGTGCCAGCAGTAATCGATGGGAGCAGTTCTTC. Translation gives CASSNRWEQFF.

This clonotype was seen a few times. The chain has TRBV27 and TRBJ2-3; tentatively, D is TRBD2 (6 bases). Germline assignment: CDR1 MNHEY and CDR2 SMNVEV (reference sequence). The V and J ends lost 0 bases and 6 bases respectively, with 10 bases between them. The length of the CDR3 is 14 residues. The CDR3 protein is CASSLSWAGDTQYF. The CDR3 coding sequence is TGTGCCAGCAGTTTATCATGGGCGGGGGATACGCAGTATTTT.

The genes are TRBV24-1 and TRBJ1-5, with D unclear. Deletions cut 4 bases from V and 3 bases from J, with 9 bases between. The CDR3 runs to 14 residues. The V gene's germline CDR1 is KGHDR and CDR2 SFDVKD. The CDR3 protein is CATSEHDLNQPQHF. The DNA for the CDR3 is TGTGCCACCAGTGAGCATGATCTCAATCAGCCCCAGCATTTT.

The J gene is TRBJ2-5, the V gene TRBV7-9; perhaps TRBD1 as D (5 bases). From germline, CDR1 is SEHNR and CDR2 FQNEAQ (reference sequence). The CDR3 is 14 residues long. V was clipped by 5 bases and J by 3 bases, with 13 bases between them. The CDR3 loop is CASSLGQMEETQYF. The CDR3 DNA is TGTGCCAGCAGCCTCGGACAAATGGAAGAGACCCAGTACTTC.

The rearrangement links TRBV25-1 to TRBJ2-5, with 7 bases lining up with TRBD1. The V gene end was trimmed by 4 bases and the J gene end by 11 bases; junction bases not matched to a gene: 13. Germline V lookup: CDR1 MGHDK, CDR2 SYGVNS. CDR3 length: 14 amino acids. The CDR3 bases are TGTGCCAGCAGTGGGACAGGACGGCAAGCCGGGCAGTACTTC. Translated: CASSGTGRQAGQYF.

This clonotype was observed a handful of times. The chain carries TRBV6-6 and TRBJ1-2; D unresolved. CDR3 length: 15 residues. From germline, CDR1 is MNHNY and CDR2 SVGAGI (reference sequence). V was shortened by 4 bases and J by 3 bases, with 15 bases between the two germline ends. In DNA, the CDR3 is TGTGCCAGCAGTTTAAAGGGTGGGAACTACTATGGCTACACCTTC. Encoded protein: CASSLKGGNYYGYTF.

This clonotype appeared a few times. This sequence joins TRBV7-9 and TRBJ1-6; no firm D call. Germline V gives CDR1 SEHNR, CDR2 FQNEAQ (reference sequence). The CDR3 consists of 12 residues. V dropped 5 bases and J dropped 13 bases, with 12 bases sitting between them. The CDR3 sequence is CASSPSVGPLHF. The CDR3 bases are TGTGCCAGCAGCCCATCAGTTGGCCCCCTCCACTTT. The full variable domain, in which reference TRBV7-9 and TRBJ1-6 provide the parts outside the CDR3, is DTGVSQNPRHKITKRGQNVTFRCDPISEHNRLYWYRQTLGQGPEFLTYFQNEAQLEKSRLLSDRFSAERPKGSFSTLEIQRTEQGDSAMYLCASSPSVGPLHFGNGTRLTVT.